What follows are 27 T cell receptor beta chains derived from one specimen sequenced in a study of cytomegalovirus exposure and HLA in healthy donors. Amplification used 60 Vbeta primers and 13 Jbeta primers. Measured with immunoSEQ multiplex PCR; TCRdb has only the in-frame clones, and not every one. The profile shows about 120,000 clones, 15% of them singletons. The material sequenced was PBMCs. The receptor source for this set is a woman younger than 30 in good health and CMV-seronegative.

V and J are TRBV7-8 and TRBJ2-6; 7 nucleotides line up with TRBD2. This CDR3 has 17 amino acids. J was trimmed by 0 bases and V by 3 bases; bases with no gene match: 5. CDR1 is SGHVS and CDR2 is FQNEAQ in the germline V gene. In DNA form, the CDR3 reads TGTGCCAGCAGCTTCCCTAGCGGAGCCTCTGGGGCCAACGTCCTGACTTTC. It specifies CASSFPSGASGANVLTF.

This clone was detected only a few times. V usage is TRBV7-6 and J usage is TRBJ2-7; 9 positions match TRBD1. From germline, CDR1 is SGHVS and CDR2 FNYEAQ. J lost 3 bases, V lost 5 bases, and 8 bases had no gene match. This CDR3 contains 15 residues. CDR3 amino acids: CASSAEQGAVYEQYF. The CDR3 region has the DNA TGTGCCAGCAGCGCCGAACAGGGGGCGGTCTACGAGCAGTACTTC.

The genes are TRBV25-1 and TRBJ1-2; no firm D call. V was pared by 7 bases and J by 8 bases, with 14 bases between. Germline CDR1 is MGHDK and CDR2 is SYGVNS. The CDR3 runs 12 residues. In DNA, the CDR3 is TGTGCCAGCAACAATTACGGAGGGGGCTACACCTTC. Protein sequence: CASNNYGGGYTF.

The CDR3 loop is CASSLTGSNQPQHF. CDR3 DNA: TGTGCCAGCAGCTTGACGGGTAGCAATCAGCCCCAGCATTTT. The chain combines TRBV11-2 with TRBJ1-5; D ambiguous. The CDR3 sequence is 14 residues long. Germline CDR1 is SGHAT and CDR2 is FQNNGV. With 3 bases removed from V and 0 bases from J, the gap between germline ends came to 6 bases.

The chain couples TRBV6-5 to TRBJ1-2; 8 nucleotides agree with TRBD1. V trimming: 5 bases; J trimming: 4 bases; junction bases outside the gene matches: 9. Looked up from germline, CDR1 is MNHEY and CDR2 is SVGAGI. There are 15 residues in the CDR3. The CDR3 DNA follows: TGTGCCAGCAGTCGCCGACAGGGGTCGGGCTATGGCTACACCTTC. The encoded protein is CASSRRQGSGYGYTF.

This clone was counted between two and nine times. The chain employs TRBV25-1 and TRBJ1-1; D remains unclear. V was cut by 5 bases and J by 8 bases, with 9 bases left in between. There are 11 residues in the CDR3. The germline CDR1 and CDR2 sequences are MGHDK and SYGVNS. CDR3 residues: CASSWNSEAFF. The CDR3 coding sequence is TGTGCCAGCAGTTGGAACAGCGAAGCTTTCTTT.

CDR3 sequence (DNA): TGTGCCAGCAGTTCCGACCAGGGATATAATTCACCCCTCCACTTT. This gives the protein CASSSDQGYNSPLHF. V gene TRBV6-5 combines with J gene TRBJ1-6, with D perhaps matching TRBD1 (5 bases). Trimming removed 4 bases from V and 4 bases from J, with 11 bases in between. Germline V gene data show CDR1 as MNHEY and CDR2 as SVGAGI. The CDR3 loop spans 15 amino acids.

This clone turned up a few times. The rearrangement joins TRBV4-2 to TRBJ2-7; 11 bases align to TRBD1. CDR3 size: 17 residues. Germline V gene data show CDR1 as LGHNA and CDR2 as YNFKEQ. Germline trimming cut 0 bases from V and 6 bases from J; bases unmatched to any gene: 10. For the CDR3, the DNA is TGTGCCAGCAGCCAAGAGGCAGGCGGGACAGGGGGTGTCGAGCAGTACTTC. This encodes CASSQEAGGTGGVEQYF.

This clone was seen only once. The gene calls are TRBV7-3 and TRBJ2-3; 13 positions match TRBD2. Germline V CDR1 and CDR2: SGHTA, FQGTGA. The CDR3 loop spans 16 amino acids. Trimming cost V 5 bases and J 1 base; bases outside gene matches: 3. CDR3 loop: CASSTGTSGGTDTQYF. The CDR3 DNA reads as TGTGCCAGCAGCACAGGGACTAGCGGGGGCACAGATACGCAGTATTTT.

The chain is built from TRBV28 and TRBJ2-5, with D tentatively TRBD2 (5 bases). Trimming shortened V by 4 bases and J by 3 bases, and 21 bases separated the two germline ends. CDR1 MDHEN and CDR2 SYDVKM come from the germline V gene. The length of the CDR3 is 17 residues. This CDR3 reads CASSYPRTSGIKETQYF. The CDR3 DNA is TGTGCCAGCAGTTACCCGAGAACGAGCGGCATAAAAGAGACCCAGTACTTC.

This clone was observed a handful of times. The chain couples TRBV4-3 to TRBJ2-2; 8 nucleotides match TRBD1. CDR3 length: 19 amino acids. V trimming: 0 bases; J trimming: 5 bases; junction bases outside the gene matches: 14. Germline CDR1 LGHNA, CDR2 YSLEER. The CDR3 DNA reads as TGCGCCAGCAGCCAAGATGGGGGCAGGGGGCGTCAATGGACCGGGGAGCTGTTTTTT. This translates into CASSQDGGRGRQWTGELFF.

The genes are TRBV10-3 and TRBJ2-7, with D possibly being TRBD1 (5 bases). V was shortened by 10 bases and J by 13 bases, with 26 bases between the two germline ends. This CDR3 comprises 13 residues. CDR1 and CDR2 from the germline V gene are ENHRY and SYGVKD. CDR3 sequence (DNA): TGTGCCACAAGTGGGGCGGAAGGTCTTTTATATTACTTC. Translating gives CATSGAEGLLYYF.

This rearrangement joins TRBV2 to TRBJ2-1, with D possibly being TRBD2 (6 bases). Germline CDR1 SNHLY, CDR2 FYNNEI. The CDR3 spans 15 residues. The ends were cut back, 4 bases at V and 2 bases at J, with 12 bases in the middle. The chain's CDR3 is CASSVYGGTYNEQFF. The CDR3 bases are TGTGCCAGCAGTGTCTATGGCGGGACCTACAATGAGCAGTTCTTC.

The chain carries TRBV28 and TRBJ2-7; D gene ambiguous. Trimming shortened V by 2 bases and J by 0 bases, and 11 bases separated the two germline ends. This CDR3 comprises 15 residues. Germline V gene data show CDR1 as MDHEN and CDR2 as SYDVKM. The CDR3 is CASSLGQHSSYEQYF. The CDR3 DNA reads TGTGCCAGCAGTTTAGGGCAGCATAGCTCCTACGAGCAGTACTTC.

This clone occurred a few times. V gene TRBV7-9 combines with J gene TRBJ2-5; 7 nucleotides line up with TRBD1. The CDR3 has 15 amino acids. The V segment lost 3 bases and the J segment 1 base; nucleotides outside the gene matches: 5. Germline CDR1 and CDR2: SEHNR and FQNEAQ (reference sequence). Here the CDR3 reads CASSFWGQSQETQYF. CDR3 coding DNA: TGTGCCAGCAGCTTCTGGGGACAGAGCCAAGAGACCCAGTACTTC.

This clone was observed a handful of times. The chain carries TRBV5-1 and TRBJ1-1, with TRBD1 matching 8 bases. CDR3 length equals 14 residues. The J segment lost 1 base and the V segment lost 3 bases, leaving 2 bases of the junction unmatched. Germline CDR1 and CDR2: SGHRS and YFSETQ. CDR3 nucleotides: TGCGCCAGCAGCTCCCAGGGGGCGAACACTGAAGCTTTCTTT. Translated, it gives CASSSQGANTEAFF.

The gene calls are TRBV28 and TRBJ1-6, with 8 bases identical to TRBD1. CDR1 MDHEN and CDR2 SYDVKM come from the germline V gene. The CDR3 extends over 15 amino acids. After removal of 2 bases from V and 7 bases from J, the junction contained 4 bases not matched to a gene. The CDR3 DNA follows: TGTGCCAGCAGTTTACGCACAGGGGGAAATTCACCCCTCCACTTT. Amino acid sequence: CASSLRTGGNSPLHF.

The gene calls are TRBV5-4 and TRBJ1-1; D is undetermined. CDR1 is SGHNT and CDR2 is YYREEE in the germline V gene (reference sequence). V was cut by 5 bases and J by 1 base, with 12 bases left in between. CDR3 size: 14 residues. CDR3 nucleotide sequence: TGTGCCAGCAGGGTTGGCACCCAGAACACTGAAGCTTTCTTT. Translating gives CASRVGTQNTEAFF.

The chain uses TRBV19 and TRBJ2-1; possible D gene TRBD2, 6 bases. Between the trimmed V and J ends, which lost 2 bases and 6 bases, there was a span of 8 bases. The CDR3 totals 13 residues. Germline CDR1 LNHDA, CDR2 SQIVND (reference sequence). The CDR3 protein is CASSITSINEQFF. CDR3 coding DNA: TGTGCCAGTAGTATAACTAGCATCAATGAGCAGTTCTTC.

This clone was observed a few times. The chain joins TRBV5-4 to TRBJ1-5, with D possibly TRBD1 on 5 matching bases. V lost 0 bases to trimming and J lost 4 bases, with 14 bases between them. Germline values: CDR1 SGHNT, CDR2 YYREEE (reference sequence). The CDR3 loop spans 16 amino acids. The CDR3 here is CASSLGPGDWNQPQHF. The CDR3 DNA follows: TGTGCCAGCAGCTTGGGGCCGGGGGATTGGAATCAGCCCCAGCATTTT.

The CDR3 DNA sequence: TGTGCCAGCAGCCTGGGACTAGCGGGTGTCAATGAGCAGTTCTTC. It encodes CASSLGLAGVNEQFF. V usage is TRBV6-5 and J usage is TRBJ2-1, with 12 nucleotides matching TRBD2. The CDR3 length is 15 residues. CDR1 is MNHEY, CDR2 SVGAGI, per germline. The J segment lost 6 bases and the V segment lost 6 bases, leaving 6 bases of the junction unmatched.

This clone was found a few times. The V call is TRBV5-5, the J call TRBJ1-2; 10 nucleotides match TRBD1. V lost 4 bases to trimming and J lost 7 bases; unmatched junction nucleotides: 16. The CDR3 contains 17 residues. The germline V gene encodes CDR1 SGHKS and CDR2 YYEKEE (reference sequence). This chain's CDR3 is CASSPDLDRGRFRGYTF. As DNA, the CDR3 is TGTGCCAGCAGCCCAGATCTGGACAGGGGGAGGTTCCGTGGCTACACCTTC.

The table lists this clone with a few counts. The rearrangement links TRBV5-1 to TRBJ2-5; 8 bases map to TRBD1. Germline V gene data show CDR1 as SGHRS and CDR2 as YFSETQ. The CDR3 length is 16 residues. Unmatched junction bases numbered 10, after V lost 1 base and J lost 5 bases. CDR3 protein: CASSLSFSGGRETQYF. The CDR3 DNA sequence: TGCGCCAGCAGCTTGTCGTTCTCAGGGGGCCGCGAGACCCAGTACTTC.

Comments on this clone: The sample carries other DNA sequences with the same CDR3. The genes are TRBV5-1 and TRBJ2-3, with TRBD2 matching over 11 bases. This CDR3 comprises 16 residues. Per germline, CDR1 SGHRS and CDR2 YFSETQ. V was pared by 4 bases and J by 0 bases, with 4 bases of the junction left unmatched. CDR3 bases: TGCGCCAGCAGCCCAAGGACTAGCGGGAGCACAGATACGCAGTATTTT. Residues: CASSPRTSGSTDTQYF.

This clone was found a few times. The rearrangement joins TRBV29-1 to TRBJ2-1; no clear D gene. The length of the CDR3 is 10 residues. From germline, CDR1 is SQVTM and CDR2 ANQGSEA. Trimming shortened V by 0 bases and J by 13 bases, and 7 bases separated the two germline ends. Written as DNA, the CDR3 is TGCAGCGTTGAAGATATCCTCCAGTTCTTC. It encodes CSVEDILQFF.

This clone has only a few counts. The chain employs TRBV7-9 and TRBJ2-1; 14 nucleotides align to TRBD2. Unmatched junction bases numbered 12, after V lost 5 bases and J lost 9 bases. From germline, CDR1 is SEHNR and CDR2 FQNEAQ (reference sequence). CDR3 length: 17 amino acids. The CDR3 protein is CASSPSIGLAGGGEQFF. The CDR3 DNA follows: TGTGCCAGCAGCCCATCCATCGGACTAGCGGGAGGCGGTGAGCAGTTCTTC.

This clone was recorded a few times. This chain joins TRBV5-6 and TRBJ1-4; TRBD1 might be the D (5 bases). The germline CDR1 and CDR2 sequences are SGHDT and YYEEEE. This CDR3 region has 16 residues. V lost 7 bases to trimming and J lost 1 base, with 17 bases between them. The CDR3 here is CASGRVWSGTNEKLFF. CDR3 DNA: TGTGCCAGCGGCAGGGTATGGTCGGGAACTAATGAAAAACTGTTTTTT.